This T cell receptor beta chain derives from a study of T cell responses to AZD1222 COVID-19 vaccine. Clones were sequenced by immunoSEQ multiplex PCR, and TCRdb holds only the in-frame ones, with some missing. The sample carries approximately 180,000 clones, around 90% recorded once. Trimming took off 6 bases at V and 0 bases at J, with 24 bases between the two ends. The length of the CDR3 is 18 residues. Germline V gene data show CDR1 as ENHRY and CDR2 as SYGVKD. The sample here was peripheral blood, taken 28 days after the second AZD1222 dose. The receptor was isolated from an adult who received the AZD1222 COVID-19 vaccine. This sequence joins TRBV10-3 and TRBJ2-7; a weak D match, TRBD2 (5 bases). CDR3: CAISPGFEYTFNSYEQYF. The CDR3 DNA reads TGTGCCATCAGCCCGGGGTTTGAGTATACCTTTAACTCCTACGAGCAGTACTTC.